A selection of T cell receptor beta chains follows, all from one sample in a study of CD8 T cells in ankylosing spondylitis. TCRdb recomputed calls from the 5' RACE reads with MiXCR, one row per CDR3 protein. The sample has 670,000 or so distinct CDR3 sequences, roughly 20% seen once. Sequenced material: blood, either unsorted or a sorted T cell fraction (not recorded which). The receptors here all came from a male donor with ankylosing spondylitis. Both conserved end residues are part of each CDR3. The D gene is left open where the match is weak. Size values are once, few and many counts, or a class for expanded clones, and some rows have none.

cdr3_aa cdr3_nt j_call d_call clone_size v_call cdr3_length
CASSFPSYEQYF TGTGCCAGCAGCTTTCCATCCTACGAGCAGTACTTC TRBJ2-7 . . TRBV7-2 12
CSARDQTYEQYF TGCAGTGCCCGGGACCAGACCTACGAGCAGTACTTC TRBJ2-7 . many TRBV20-1 12
CASSQASGRTSYEQYF TGCGCCAGCAGCCAAGCTAGCGGGAGGACCTCCTACGAGCAGTACTTC TRBJ2-7 TRBD2 . TRBV4-1 16
CASSVAGMAYNEQFF TGTGCCAGCAGTGTTGCAGGGATGGCCTACAATGAGCAGTTCTTC TRBJ2-1 . few TRBV2 15
CASSDWRGDRNIQYF TGTGCCAGCAGTGATTGGCGTGGGGACAGAAACATTCAGTACTTC TRBJ2-4 TRBD1 . TRBV6-1 15
CASSLKKTDNYGYTF TGTGCCAGCAGCTTAAAAAAGACAGATAACTATGGCTACACCTTC TRBJ1-2 . few TRBV7-9 15
CSATGTSSDTQYF TGCAGTGCTACCGGGACTAGCTCAGATACGCAGTATTTT TRBJ2-3 TRBD2 many TRBV20-1 13
CASSLALGTSHNEQFF TGCGCCAGCAGCTTGGCCCTGGGCACGTCGCACAATGAGCAGTTCTTC TRBJ2-1 . . TRBV5-1 16
CASHETSGRALVNTGELFF TGTGCCAGCCACGAGACTAGCGGGAGGGCCCTGGTTAACACCGGGGAGCTGTTTTTT TRBJ2-2 TRBD2 . TRBV6-2/TRBV6-3 19
CAISVSGAPQETQYF TGTGCCATCAGTGTAAGCGGGGCTCCCCAAGAGACCCAGTACTTC TRBJ2-5 TRBD2 . TRBV10-3 15
CASRPRLAGSYNEQFF TGTGCCAGCAGGCCCCGACTAGCGGGGTCCTACAATGAGCAGTTCTTC TRBJ2-1 TRBD2 few TRBV12-3/TRBV12-4 16
CASSSQGIGTEAFF TGTGCCAGCAGCTCACAGGGGATTGGCACTGAAGCTTTCTTT TRBJ1-1 TRBD1 few TRBV5-4 14
CATQGAKGNQPQHF TGTGCCACCCAGGGGGCCAAGGGCAATCAGCCCCAGCATTTT TRBJ1-5 TRBD1 few TRBV24-1 14
CSVSSFSHEQYF TGCAGCGTTTCATCCTTTTCCCACGAGCAGTACTTC TRBJ2-7 . few TRBV29-1 12
CAISDPGQGGETQYF TGTGCCATCAGTGATCCTGGACAGGGCGGGGAGACCCAGTACTTC TRBJ2-5 TRBD1 . TRBV10-3 15
CASSLSGDRRNGYTF TGTGCCAGCAGCTTATCCGGAGACAGGCGTAATGGCTACACCTTC TRBJ1-2 . . TRBV5-6 15
CASIPSGGYNEQFF TGTGCCAGCATACCTAGCGGGGGCTACAATGAGCAGTTCTTC TRBJ2-1 TRBD2 few TRBV6-2/TRBV6-3 14
CASRNILSDAYNEQFF TGTGCCAGCAGGAACATTCTCTCGGACGCCTACAATGAGCAGTTCTTC TRBJ2-1 . few TRBV2 16
CASSQEGYYYEQYF TGTGCCAGCAGCCAAGAGGGCTACTACTACGAGCAGTACTTC TRBJ2-7 . few TRBV3-1 14
CASHRTGRGTEAFF TGTGCCAGCCACCGGACAGGGCGTGGAACTGAAGCTTTCTTT TRBJ1-1 TRBD1 few TRBV12-3/TRBV12-4 14
CASVRAQTGRDGYTF TGTGCCTCAGTACGCGCCCAGACAGGGAGGGATGGCTACACCTTC TRBJ1-2 TRBD1 . TRBV30 15
CASSYPGSTTEKLFF TGTGCCAGCAGTTACCCAGGGTCCACCACTGAAAAACTGTTTTTT TRBJ1-4 . . TRBV28 15
CASSPPGNRAAKNIQYF TGTGCCAGCTCACCACCGGGTAACAGGGCAGCCAAAAACATTCAGTACTTC TRBJ2-4 . many TRBV18 17
CASSLGRGPYEQFF TGTGCCAGCAGCTTGGGGAGGGGCCCTTATGAGCAGTTCTTC TRBJ2-1 TRBD2 . TRBV7-9 14
CASSREGQWHF TGCGCCAGCAGCCGGGAGGGACAGTGGCACTTC TRBJ2-1 . . TRBV4-1 11
CASSQSVQFEQYF TGTGCCAGCAGCCAGTCGGTCCAGTTCGAGCAGTACTTC TRBJ2-7 . . TRBV14 13
CSASWGALDIQYF TGCAGTGCTAGTTGGGGGGCATTGGACATTCAGTACTTC TRBJ2-4 . few TRBV20-1 13
CASSPATGLSNQPQHF TGTGCCAGTAGCCCAGCAACGGGGTTGAGCAATCAGCCCCAGCATTTT TRBJ1-5 . few TRBV19 16
CASSYAGLAGYNEQFF TGTGCCAGCAGCTACGCGGGACTAGCGGGGTACAATGAGCAGTTCTTC TRBJ2-1 TRBD2 . TRBV7-2 16
CASSPRDRVFSNQPQHF TGTGCCAGCAGCCCTCGGGACAGGGTATTTAGCAATCAGCCCCAGCATTTT TRBJ1-5 TRBD1 . TRBV7-9 17
CASSVDRDSNQPQHF TGTGCCAGCAGTGTCGACAGGGATAGCAATCAGCCCCAGCATTTT TRBJ1-5 TRBD1 . TRBV6-2/TRBV6-3 15
CAWRASGAGPQHF TGTGCCTGGAGAGCCAGCGGGGCTGGGCCCCAGCATTTT TRBJ1-5 . . TRBV30 13
CASSLGLTLYEQYF TGTGCCAGCAGCTTAGGTCTAACCCTCTACGAGCAGTACTTC TRBJ2-7 . . TRBV7-2 14
CASSMGPGGEQYF TGTGCCAGCAGCATGGGGCCCGGGGGGGAGCAGTACTTC TRBJ2-7 TRBD2 . TRBV7-7 13
CASSDVRTATDTQYF TGTGCCAGCAGTGATGTCCGAACGGCCACAGATACGCAGTATTTT TRBJ2-3 . . TRBV25-1 15
CASSLGWAGPQDTQYF TGTGCCAGCAGCCTCGGATGGGCGGGGCCGCAAGATACGCAGTATTTT TRBJ2-3 . . TRBV5-6 16
CAAVASGGRPYEQYF TGTGCCGCCGTGGCCAGTGGGGGGCGACCCTACGAGCAGTACTTC TRBJ2-7 . . TRBV28 15
CASSSTGVGEQYF TGTGCCAGCAGTTCAACAGGGGTTGGGGAGCAGTACTTC TRBJ2-7 TRBD1 few TRBV6-5 13
CASSLLAGQGTKQYF TGTGCCAGCAGTTTACTTGCGGGACAGGGAACGAAGCAGTACTTC TRBJ2-7 TRBD1 . TRBV28 15
CSARYQPDFEQYF TGCAGTGCTAGGTATCAGCCAGACTTCGAGCAGTACTTC TRBJ2-7 . few TRBV20-1 13
CASTSGAGKNYGYTF TGTGCCAGCACCTCGGGGGCAGGGAAAAACTATGGCTACACCTTC TRBJ1-2 . few TRBV3-1 15
CASSRVGAAGANVLTF TGTGCCAGCAGCAGGGTGGGTGCGGCTGGGGCCAACGTCCTGACTTTC TRBJ2-6 . . TRBV7-3 16
CASSKQEPGNYGYTF TGTGCCAGCAGCAAACAGGAGCCAGGGAACTATGGCTACACCTTC TRBJ1-2 . many TRBV7-9 15
CASSSGLGHAETQYF TGTGCCAGCAGTTCCGGCCTCGGACATGCAGAGACCCAGTACTTC TRBJ2-5 . few TRBV12-3/TRBV12-4 15
CASYHGAYEQYF TGTGCCAGCTATCATGGCGCCTACGAGCAGTACTTC TRBJ2-7 . . TRBV6-2/TRBV6-3 12
CASSHDRDGYTF TGTGCCAGCAGTCATGACAGAGATGGCTACACCTTC TRBJ1-2 . . TRBV12-3/TRBV12-4 12
CASSLARQGSGELFF TGTGCCAGCAGCTTAGCGCGGCAGGGTAGCGGGGAGCTGTTTTTT TRBJ2-2 . few TRBV7-6 15
CASSQRLGTNNEQFF TGTGCCAGCAGCCAGAGATTGGGAACAAACAATGAGCAGTTCTTC TRBJ2-1 . . TRBV7-9 15
CAWSEVPFSYNEQFF TGTGCCTGGAGCGAAGTCCCCTTCAGCTACAATGAGCAGTTCTTC TRBJ2-1 . . TRBV30 15